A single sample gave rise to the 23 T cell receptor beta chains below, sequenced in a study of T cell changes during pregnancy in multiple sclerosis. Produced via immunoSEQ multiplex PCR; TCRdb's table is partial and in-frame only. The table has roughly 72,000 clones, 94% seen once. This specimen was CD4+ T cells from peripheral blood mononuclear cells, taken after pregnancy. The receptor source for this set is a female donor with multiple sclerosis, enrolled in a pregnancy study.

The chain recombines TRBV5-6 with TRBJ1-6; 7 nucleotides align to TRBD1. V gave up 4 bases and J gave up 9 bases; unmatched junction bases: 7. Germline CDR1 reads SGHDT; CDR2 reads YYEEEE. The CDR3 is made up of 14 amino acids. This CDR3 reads CASSETGLSSPLHF. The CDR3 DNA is TGTGCCAGCAGCGAGACAGGGTTGAGTTCACCCCTCCACTTT.

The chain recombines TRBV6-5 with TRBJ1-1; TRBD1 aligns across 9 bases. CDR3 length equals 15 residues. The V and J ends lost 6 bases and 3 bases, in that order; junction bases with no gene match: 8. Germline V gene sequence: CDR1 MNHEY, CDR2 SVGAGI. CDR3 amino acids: CASSWRGQGYTEAFF. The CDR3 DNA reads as TGTGCCAGCAGCTGGCGGGGACAGGGATACACTGAAGCTTTCTTT.

The DNA for the CDR3 is TGTGCCAGCAGCGAGGACAGGGGCAACACCATATATTTT. This encodes CASSEDRGNTIYF. This rearrangement joins TRBV5-4 to TRBJ1-3; 9 bases agree with TRBD1. The CDR3 is made up of 13 amino acids. The junction had 3 bases not matched to a gene; V was cut back by 4 bases and J by 7 bases. CDR1 and CDR2 from the germline V gene are SGHNT and YYREEE (reference sequence).

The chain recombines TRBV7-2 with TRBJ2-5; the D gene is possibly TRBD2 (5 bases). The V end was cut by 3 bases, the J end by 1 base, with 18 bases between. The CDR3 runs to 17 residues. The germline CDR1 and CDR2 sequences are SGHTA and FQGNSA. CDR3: CASSLFPRGVTQETQYF. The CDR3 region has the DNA TGTGCCAGCAGCTTGTTTCCCCGGGGAGTAACCCAAGAGACCCAGTACTTC.

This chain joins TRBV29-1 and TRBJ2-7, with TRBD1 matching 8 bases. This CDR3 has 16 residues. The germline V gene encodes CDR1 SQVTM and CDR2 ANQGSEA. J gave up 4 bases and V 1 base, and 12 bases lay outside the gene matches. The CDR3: CSVEVWVQGAKYEQYF. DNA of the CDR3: TGCAGCGTTGAAGTATGGGTCCAGGGGGCTAAGTACGAGCAGTACTTC.

The CDR3 loop is CASSAGTGIIGELFF. The CDR3 coding sequence is TGTGCCAGCAGCGCCGGGACAGGGATTATCGGGGAGCTGTTTTTT. The chain carries TRBV5-6 and TRBJ2-2, with 9 nucleotides matching TRBD1. CDR3 length: 15 residues. Trimming at V came to 4 bases and at J to 7 bases, leaving 8 bases not matched to a gene. From germline, CDR1 is SGHDT and CDR2 YYEEEE.

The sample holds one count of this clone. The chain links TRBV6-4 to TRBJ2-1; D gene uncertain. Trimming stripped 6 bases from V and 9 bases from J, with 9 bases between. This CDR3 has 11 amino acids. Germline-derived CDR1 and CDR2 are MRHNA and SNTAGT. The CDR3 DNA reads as TGTGCCAGCAGCCCGTGGGCTGAGCAGTTCTTC. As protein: CASSPWAEQFF.

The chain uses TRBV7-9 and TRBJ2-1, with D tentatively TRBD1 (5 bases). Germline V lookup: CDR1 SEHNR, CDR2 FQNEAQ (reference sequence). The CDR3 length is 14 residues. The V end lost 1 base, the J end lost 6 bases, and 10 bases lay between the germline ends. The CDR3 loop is CASSLVGQTNEQFF. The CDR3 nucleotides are TGTGCCAGCAGCTTAGTGGGGCAGACCAATGAGCAGTTCTTC.

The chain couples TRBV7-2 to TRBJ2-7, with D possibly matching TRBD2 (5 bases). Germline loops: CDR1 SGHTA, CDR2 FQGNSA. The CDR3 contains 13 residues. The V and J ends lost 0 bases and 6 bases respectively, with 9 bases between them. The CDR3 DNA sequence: TGTGCCAGCAGCTTAGCTCGGACTGGCGAGCAGTACTTC. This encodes CASSLARTGEQYF.

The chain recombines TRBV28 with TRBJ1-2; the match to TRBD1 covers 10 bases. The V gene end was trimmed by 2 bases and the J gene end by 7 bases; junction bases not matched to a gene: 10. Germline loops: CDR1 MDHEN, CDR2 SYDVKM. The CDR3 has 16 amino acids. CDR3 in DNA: TGTGCCAGCAGTTTACCCAACCCGGGACAGGGGTCTGGCTACACCTTC. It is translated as CASSLPNPGQGSGYTF.

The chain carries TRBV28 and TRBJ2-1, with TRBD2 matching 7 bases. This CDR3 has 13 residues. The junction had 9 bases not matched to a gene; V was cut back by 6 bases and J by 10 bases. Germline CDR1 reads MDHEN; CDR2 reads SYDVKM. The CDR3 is CASSTAGEREQFF. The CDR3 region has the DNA TGTGCCAGCAGCACCGCGGGAGAACGGGAGCAGTTCTTC.

The CDR3 bases are TGTGCCAGCAGAGGACTAGCGGGGGGCTACAATGAGCAGTTCTTC. It yields the protein CASRGLAGGYNEQFF. The chain joins TRBV2 to TRBJ2-1; 14 bases agree with TRBD2. J was trimmed by 3 bases and V by 6 bases; bases with no gene match: 1. Germline values: CDR1 SNHLY, CDR2 FYNNEI. The CDR3 covers 15 residues.

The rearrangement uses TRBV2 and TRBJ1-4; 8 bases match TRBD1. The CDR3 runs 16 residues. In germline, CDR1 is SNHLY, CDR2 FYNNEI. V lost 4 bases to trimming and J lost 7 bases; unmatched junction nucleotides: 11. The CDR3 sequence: CASSGAASGGTEKLFF. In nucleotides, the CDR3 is TGTGCCAGCAGTGGAGCGGCCTCAGGGGGCACTGAAAAACTGTTTTTT.

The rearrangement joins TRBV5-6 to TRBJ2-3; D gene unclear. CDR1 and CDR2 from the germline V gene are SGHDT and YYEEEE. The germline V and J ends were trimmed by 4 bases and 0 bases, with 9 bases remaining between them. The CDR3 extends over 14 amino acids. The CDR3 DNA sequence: TGTGCCAGCAGCCCGCCGAGCAGCACAGATACGCAGTATTTT. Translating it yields CASSPPSSTDTQYF.

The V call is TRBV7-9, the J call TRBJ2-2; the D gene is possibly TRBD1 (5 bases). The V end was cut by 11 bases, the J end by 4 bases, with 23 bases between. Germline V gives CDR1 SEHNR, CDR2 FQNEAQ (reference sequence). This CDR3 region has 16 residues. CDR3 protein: CARGHGAQQLTGELFF. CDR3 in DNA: TGTGCCCGAGGACATGGGGCTCAACAACTCACCGGGGAGCTGTTTTTT.

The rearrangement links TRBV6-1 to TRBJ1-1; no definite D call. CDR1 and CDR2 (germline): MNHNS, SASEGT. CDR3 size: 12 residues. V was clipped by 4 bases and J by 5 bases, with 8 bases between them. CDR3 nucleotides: TGTGCCAGCAGTGCCGGAGGAACTGAAGCTTTCTTT. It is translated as CASSAGGTEAFF.

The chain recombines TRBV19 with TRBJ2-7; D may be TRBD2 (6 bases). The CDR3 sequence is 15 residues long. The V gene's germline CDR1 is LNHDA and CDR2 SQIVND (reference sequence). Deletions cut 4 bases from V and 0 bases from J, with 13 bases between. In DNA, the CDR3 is TGTGCCAGTAGTAACCGGGGGAAGGCCTCCTACGAGCAGTACTTC. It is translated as CASSNRGKASYEQYF.

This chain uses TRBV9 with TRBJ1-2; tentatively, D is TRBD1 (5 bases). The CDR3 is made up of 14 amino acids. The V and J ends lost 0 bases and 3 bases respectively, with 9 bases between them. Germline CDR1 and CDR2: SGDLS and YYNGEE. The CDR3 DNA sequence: TGTGCCAGCAGCGTAGGGGGCACTGACTATGGCTACACCTTC. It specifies CASSVGGTDYGYTF. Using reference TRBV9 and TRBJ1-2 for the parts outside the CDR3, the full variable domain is DSGVTQTPKHLITATGQRVTLRCSPRSGDLSVYWYQQSLDQGLQFLIQYYNGEERAKGNILERFSAQQFPDLHSELNLSSLELGDSALYFCASSVGGTDYGYTFGSGTRLTVV.

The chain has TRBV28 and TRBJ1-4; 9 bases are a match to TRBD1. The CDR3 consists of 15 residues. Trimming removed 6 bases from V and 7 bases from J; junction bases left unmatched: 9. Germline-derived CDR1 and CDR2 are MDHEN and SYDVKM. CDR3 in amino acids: CASRLTGGGVEKLFF. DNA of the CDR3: TGTGCCAGCAGGCTCACAGGGGGCGGTGTTGAAAAACTGTTTTTT.

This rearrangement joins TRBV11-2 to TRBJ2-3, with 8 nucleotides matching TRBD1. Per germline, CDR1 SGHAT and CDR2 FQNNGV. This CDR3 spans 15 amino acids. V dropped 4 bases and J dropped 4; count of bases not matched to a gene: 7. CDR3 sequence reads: CASSWGRGPADTQYF. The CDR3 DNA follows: TGTGCCAGCAGCTGGGGCAGGGGGCCAGCAGATACGCAGTATTTT.

The CDR3 region has the DNA TGTGCCAGCAGCTCGACCCCCTCGGGCACCGGGGAGCTGTTTTTT. Encoded protein: CASSSTPSGTGELFF. The chain joins TRBV11-3 to TRBJ2-2; D is ambiguous. V lost 4 bases and J lost 4, with 13 bases in between. There are 15 residues in the CDR3. Germline-derived CDR1 and CDR2 are SGHNT and YENEEA.

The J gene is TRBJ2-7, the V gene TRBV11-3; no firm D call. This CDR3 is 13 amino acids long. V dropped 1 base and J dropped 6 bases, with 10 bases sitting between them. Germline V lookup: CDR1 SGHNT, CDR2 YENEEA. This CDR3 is CASSLVLGSEQYF. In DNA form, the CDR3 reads TGTGCCAGCAGCTTAGTTTTGGGCTCCGAGCAGTACTTC.

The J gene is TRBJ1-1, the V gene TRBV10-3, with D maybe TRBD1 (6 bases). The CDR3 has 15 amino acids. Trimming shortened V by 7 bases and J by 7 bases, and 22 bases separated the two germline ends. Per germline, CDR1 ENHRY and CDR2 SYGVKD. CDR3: CAITTHPGGAGEAFF. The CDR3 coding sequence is TGTGCCATCACCACTCATCCTGGGGGGGCTGGTGAAGCTTTCTTT.